This T cell receptor beta chain stems from a study of T cell clonotyping in hematopoietic cell transplantation. V was shortened by 3 bases and J by 8 bases, with 16 bases between the two germline ends. The CDR3 totals 14 residues. CDR1 is MGHDK and CDR2 is SYGVNS in the germline V gene. Sequenced by immunoSEQ multiplex PCR; TCRdb stores in-frame clones only, minus some. The sample has 10,000 to 15,000 clones, 75% to 95% seen once. The chain joins TRBV25-1 to TRBJ1-2; the D is unclear. The clonotype originates from a man aged 25 to 45 in good health. Some clones in this sample may be carry-over from other donors' samples. The specimen was peripheral blood mononuclear cells. CDR3 residues: CASSEGSGVWGYTF. DNA of the CDR3: TGTGCCAGCAGTGAGGGTTCCGGGGTCTGGGGCTACACCTTC.